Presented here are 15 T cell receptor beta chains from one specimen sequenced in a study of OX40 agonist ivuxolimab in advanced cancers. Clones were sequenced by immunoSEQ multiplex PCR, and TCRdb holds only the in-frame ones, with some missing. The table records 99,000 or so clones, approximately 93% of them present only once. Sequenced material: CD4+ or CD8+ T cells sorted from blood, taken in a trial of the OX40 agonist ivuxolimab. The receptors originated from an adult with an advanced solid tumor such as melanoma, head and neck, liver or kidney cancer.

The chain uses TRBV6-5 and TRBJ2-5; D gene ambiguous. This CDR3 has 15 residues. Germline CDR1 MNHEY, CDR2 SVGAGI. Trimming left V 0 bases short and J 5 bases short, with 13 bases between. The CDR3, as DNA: TGTGCCAGCAGTTACTCGATTGGGTCTGGGGAGACCCAGTACTTC. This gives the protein CASSYSIGSGETQYF.

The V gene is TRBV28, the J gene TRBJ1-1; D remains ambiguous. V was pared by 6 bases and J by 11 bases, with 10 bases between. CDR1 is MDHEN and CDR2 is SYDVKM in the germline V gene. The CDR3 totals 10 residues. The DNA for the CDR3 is TGTGCCAGCAGCCGCGTGACGGCTTTCTTT. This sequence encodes CASSRVTAFF.

For the CDR3, the DNA is TGCGCCAGCAGCTTGGCAGAACCGGGACAGGGGGTTGTCGAGCAGTACTTC. Its protein product is CASSLAEPGQGVVEQYF. The J gene is TRBJ2-7, the V gene TRBV5-1, with 11 nucleotides matching TRBD1. CDR1 is SGHRS, CDR2 YFSETQ, per germline. The V gene end was trimmed by 0 bases and the J gene end by 6 bases; junction bases not matched to a gene: 11. CDR3 length: 17 amino acids.

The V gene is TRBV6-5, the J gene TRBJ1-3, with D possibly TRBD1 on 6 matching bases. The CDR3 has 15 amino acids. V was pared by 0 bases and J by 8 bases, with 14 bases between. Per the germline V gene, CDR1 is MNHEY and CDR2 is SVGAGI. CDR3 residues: CASSYSKGQGHTIYF. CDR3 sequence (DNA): TGTGCCAGCAGTTACTCAAAGGGACAAGGACACACCATATATTTT.

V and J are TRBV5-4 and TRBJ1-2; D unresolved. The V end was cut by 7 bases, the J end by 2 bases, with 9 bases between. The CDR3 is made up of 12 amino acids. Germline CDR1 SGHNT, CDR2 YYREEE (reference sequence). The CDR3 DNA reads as TGTGCCAGCGCTGACATAAACTATGGCTACACCTTC. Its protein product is CASADINYGYTF.

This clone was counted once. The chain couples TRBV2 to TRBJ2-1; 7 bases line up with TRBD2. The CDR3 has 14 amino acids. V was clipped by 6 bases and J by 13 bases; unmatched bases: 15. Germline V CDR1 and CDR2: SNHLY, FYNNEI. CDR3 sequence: CASRTSELGDLQFF. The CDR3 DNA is TGTGCCAGCAGAACTAGCGAGCTCGGGGACCTCCAGTTCTTC.

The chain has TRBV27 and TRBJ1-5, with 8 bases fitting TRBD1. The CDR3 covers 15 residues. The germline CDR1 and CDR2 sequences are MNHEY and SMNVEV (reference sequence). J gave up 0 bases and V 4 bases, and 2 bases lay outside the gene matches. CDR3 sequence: CASSYRGYSNQPQHF. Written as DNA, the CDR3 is TGTGCCAGCAGTTACAGGGGGTATAGCAATCAGCCCCAGCATTTT.

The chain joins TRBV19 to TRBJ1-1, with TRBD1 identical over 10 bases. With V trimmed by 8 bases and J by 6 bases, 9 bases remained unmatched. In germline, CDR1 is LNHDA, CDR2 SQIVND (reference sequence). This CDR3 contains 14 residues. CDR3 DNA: TGTGCCAGTGGACAGGGGGGCATAGTGGCTGAAGCTTTCTTT. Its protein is CASGQGGIVAEAFF.

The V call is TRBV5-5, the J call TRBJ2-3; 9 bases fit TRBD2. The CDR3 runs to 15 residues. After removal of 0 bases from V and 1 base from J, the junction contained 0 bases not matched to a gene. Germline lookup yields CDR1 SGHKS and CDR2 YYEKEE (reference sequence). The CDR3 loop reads CASSLGLAGTDTQYF. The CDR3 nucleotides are TGTGCCAGCAGCTTGGGACTAGCGGGCACAGATACGCAGTATTTT.

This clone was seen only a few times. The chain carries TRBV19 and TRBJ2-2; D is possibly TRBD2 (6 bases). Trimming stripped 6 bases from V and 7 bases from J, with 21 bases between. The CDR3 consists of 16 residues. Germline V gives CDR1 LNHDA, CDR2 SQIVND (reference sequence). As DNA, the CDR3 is TGTGCCAGTAGATTTAAAAGAGGCGGGAAGATCGGGGAGCTGTTTTTT. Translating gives CASRFKRGGKIGELFF.

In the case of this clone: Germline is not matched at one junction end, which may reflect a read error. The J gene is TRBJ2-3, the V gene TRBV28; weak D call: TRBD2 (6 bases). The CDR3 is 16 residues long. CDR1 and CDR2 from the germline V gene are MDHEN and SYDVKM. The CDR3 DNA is TGTGCCAGCGGTTTAGGACCCCTAGCGAGGGCAGATACGCAGTATTTT. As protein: CASGLGPLARADTQYF.

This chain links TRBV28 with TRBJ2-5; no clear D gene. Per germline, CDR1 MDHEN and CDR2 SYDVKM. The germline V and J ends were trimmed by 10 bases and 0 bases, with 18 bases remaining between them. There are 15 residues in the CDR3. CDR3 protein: CAISNKNWYQETQYF. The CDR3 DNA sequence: TGTGCCATCTCAAACAAAAATTGGTACCAAGAGACCCAGTACTTC.

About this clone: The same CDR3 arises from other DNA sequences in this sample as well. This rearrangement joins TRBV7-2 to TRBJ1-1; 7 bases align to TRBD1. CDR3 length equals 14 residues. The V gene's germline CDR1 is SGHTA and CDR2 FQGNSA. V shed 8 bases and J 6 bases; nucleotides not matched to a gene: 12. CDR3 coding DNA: TGTGCCAGCTCGGGGCAGGGGGGGAATGCTGAAGCTTTCTTT. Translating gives CASSGQGGNAEAFF.

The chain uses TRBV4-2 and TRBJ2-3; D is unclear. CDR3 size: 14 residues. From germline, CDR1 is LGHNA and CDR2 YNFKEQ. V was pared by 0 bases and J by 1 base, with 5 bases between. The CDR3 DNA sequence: TGTGCCAGCAGCCAAGATCGGGGCACAGATACGCAGTATTTT. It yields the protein CASSQDRGTDTQYF.

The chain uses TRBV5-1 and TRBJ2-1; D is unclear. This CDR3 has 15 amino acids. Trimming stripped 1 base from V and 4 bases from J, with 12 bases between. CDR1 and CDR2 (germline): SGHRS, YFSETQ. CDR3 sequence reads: CASSLTWSRYNEQFF. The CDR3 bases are TGCGCCAGCAGCTTGACCTGGTCGCGGTACAATGAGCAGTTCTTC.